This record looks at one TCR beta chain sequence and its context. Antigen unknown. At the Johns Hopkins FTIC core, DNA taken from cultured CD4+ T cells was sequenced by way of the Oncomine TCR Beta short-read assay. TCRdb used MiXCR to reprocess the PCR reads, holding one entry per CDR3 protein. This sample yields several thousand distinct CDR3 sequences, of which approximately 70% are seen a single time; 35% to 40% belongs to the top ten. This CDR3 spans 15 amino acids. CDR1 is KGHSH and CDR2 is LQKENI in the germline V gene. Trimming shortened V by 1 base and J by 2 bases, and 11 bases separated the two germline ends. Indicated treatment: approximately 9-day PBMC culture with coronavirus spike peptide pools or control peptides (ViraFEST assay). The data derive from a study of vaccination and CD4 T cells after COVID-19. Study summary: Recovered-phase convalescent patients showed SARS-CoV-2 positivity by nasal swab PCR; nine were mild, one severe. Study-level results: The median count of SARS-CoV-2-reactive clonotypes rose from about 20 to 38, not significantly.

The rearrangement uses TRBV18 and TRBJ1-2; unclear D gene. Sequencing used CD4+ T cells from blood, cultured in vitro. The TCR originated in a human donor who had recovered from COVID-19. The CDR3 is CASSPRQTANYGYTF. CDR3 coding DNA: TGTGCCAGCTCACCACGCCAGACGGCAAACTATGGCTACACCTTC.